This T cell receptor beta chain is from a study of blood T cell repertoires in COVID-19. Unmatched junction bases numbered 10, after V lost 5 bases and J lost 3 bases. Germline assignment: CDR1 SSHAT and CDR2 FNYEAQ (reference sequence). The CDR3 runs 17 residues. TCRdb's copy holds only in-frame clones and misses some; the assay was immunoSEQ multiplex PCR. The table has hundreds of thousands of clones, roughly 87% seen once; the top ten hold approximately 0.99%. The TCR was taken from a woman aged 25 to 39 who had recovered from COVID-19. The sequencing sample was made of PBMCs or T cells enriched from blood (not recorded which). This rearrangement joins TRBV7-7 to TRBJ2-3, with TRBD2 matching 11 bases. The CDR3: CASSALTSGGATDTQYF. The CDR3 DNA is TGTGCCAGCAGCGCCCTAACTAGCGGGGGAGCTACAGATACGCAGTATTTT.